The 28 T cell receptor beta chains below all came from one sample that was sequenced in a study of blood T cell repertoires in COVID-19. This table comes from immunoSEQ multiplex PCR, and its TCRdb copy is limited to in-frame clones, with some not included. The data contain 200,000 to 250,000 clones, roughly 90% of them seen just once; the ten biggest clones take up less than 4.5%. Input material: PBMCs or T cells enriched from blood (not recorded which). The receptor source for this set is a woman between 35 and 50 years old with acute COVID-19.

V is TRBV3-1 (or the pseudogene TRBV3-2) and J is TRBJ2-6, with a weak D call TRBD2 (6 bases). Germline V gene data show CDR1 as LGHDT and CDR2 as YNNKEL (reference sequence). V was cut by 1 base and J by 2 bases, with 15 bases left in between. The CDR3 contains 18 residues. CDR3 nucleotides: TGTGCCAGCAGCCAAGGGACTACTGCCGCCCCTGGGGCCAACGTCCTGACTTTC. Residues: CASSQGTTAAPGANVLTF.

This clone appeared a single time. The J gene is TRBJ1-1, the V gene TRBV4-3; D unclear. Germline values: CDR1 LGHNA, CDR2 YSLEER. CDR3 length: 15 amino acids. The germline V and J ends were trimmed by 0 bases and 3 bases, with 11 bases remaining between them. The CDR3, as DNA: TGCGCCAGCAGCCAAGAGCTCGGGTTGTACACTGAAGCTTTCTTT. Its protein is CASSQELGLYTEAFF.

The rearrangement links TRBV29-1 to TRBJ1-1; D remains ambiguous. CDR1 and CDR2 from the germline V gene are SQVTM and ANQGSEA. CDR3 length: 11 amino acids. Trimming removed 7 bases from V and 7 bases from J, with 13 bases in between. The CDR3 reads CSAQYGVEAFF. The DNA for the CDR3 is TGCAGCGCTCAATACGGGGTTGAAGCTTTCTTT.

This clone was picked up a small number of times. The chain carries TRBV3-1 (or the pseudogene TRBV3-2) and TRBJ2-5, with D unclear. Germline V lookup: CDR1 LGHDT, CDR2 YNNKEL (reference sequence). V lost 6 bases, J lost 5 bases, and 7 bases lay in between. This CDR3 region has 11 residues. The DNA for the CDR3 is TGTGCCAGCAGGGGCTACGAGACCCAGTACTTC. This codes for CASRGYETQYF.

This clone was observed a few times. The genes are TRBV5-4 and TRBJ2-4; 12 bases match TRBD2. The CDR3 covers 14 residues. Germline values: CDR1 SGHNT, CDR2 YYREEE (reference sequence). V trimming: 2 bases; J trimming: 9 bases; junction bases outside the gene matches: 3. The CDR3 region has the DNA TGTGCCAGCAGCTTCAAGACTAGCGGGGGCATTCAGTACTTC. As protein: CASSFKTSGGIQYF.

For the CDR3, the DNA is TGTGCCAGTACATACGGACAGGGGGGTGGTTCACCCCTCCACTTT. Protein sequence: CASTYGQGGGSPLHF. V gene TRBV2 combines with J gene TRBJ1-6; the match to TRBD1 covers 10 bases. V dropped 9 bases and J dropped 9; count of bases not matched to a gene: 11. CDR1 SNHLY and CDR2 FYNNEI come from the germline V gene. This CDR3 is built from 15 residues. The whole variable domain, remainder taken from reference TRBV2 and TRBJ1-6, is EPEVTQTPSHQVTQMGQEVILRCVPISNHLYFYWYRQILGQKVEFLVSFYNNEISEKSEIFDDQFSVERPDGSNFTLKIRSTKLEDSAMYFCASTYGQGGGSPLHFGNGTRLTVT.

This chain uses TRBV30 with TRBJ1-5; 10 nucleotides line up with TRBD1. The CDR3 consists of 14 residues. Germline loops: CDR1 GTSNPN, CDR2 SVGIG (reference sequence). After removal of 1 base from V and 5 bases from J, the junction contained 2 bases not matched to a gene. The CDR3 reads CAWSGDRGHQPQHF. In nucleotides, the CDR3 is TGTGCCTGGAGTGGCGACAGGGGGCATCAGCCCCAGCATTTT.

The chain carries TRBV27 and TRBJ1-5, with unresolved D. Trimming removed 4 bases from V and 3 bases from J, with 7 bases in between. Germline CDR1 and CDR2: MNHEY and SMNVEV (reference sequence). This CDR3 is 13 amino acids long. CDR3 in amino acids: CASSSTYNQPQHF. The CDR3 nucleotides are TGTGCCAGCAGTTCAACCTACAATCAGCCCCAGCATTTT.

V usage is TRBV6-2 or TRBV6-3 and J usage is TRBJ2-3, with 7 bases matching TRBD2. The CDR3 is 17 residues long. The V gene's germline CDR1 is MNHEY and CDR2 SVGEGT. V shed 2 bases, J shed 0 bases, and the junction held 8 bases outside the gene matches. CDR3 nucleotides: TGTGCCAGCAGTTACCATTGGCTAGCGGCTAGCACAGATACGCAGTATTTT. The encoded protein is CASSYHWLAASTDTQYF.

The V gene is TRBV7-9, the J gene TRBJ1-2; D is uncertain. Germline loops: CDR1 SEHNR, CDR2 FQNEAQ (reference sequence). Trimming took 5 bases from V and 4 from J, leaving 11 bases between them. The CDR3 consists of 13 residues. CDR3 in amino acids: CASSGNRGYGYTF. Written as DNA, the CDR3 is TGTGCCAGCAGCGGTAACCGGGGCTATGGCTACACCTTC.

The rearrangement links TRBV5-4 to TRBJ2-2; TRBD2 agrees at 11 bases. V shed 3 bases, J shed 0 bases, and the junction held 7 bases outside the gene matches. The CDR3 extends over 18 amino acids. The germline CDR1 and CDR2 sequences are SGHNT and YYREEE (reference sequence). Here the CDR3 reads CASSSPGLAASNTGELFF. The CDR3 nucleotides read TGTGCCAGCAGCTCGCCGGGACTAGCGGCTTCGAACACCGGGGAGCTGTTTTTT.

The chain uses TRBV5-1 and TRBJ1-1; tentative D call: TRBD1 (5 bases). The CDR3 totals 15 residues. Trimming removed 0 bases from V and 6 bases from J, with 15 bases in between. Per germline, CDR1 SGHRS and CDR2 YFSETQ. Here the CDR3 reads CASSLAEIRVPEAFF. The CDR3 DNA follows: TGCGCCAGCAGCTTGGCCGAGATCAGGGTCCCTGAAGCTTTCTTT.

J is TRBJ2-3 and V is TRBV7-9, with TRBD1 matching 11 bases. Germline trimming cut 0 bases from V and 3 bases from J; bases unmatched to any gene: 2. The CDR3 has 16 residues. Germline V gene lookup returns CDR1 SEHNR and CDR2 FQNEAQ (reference sequence). The CDR3 nucleotides read TGTGCCAGCAGCTTAGCCGGGACAGGGGGGACAGATACGCAGTATTTT. As protein: CASSLAGTGGTDTQYF.

This clone appeared a single time. The chain recombines TRBV12-3 or TRBV12-4 with TRBJ2-3; D is unclear. Deletions cut 5 bases from V and 4 bases from J, with 7 bases between. This CDR3 has 12 amino acids. CDR3 coding DNA: TGTGCCAGCAGTGGCAACCCAGATACGCAGTATTTT. This gives the protein CASSGNPDTQYF.

This rearrangement joins TRBV9 to TRBJ2-1; the D gene is possibly TRBD2 (5 bases). V shed 4 bases and J shed 9 bases, with 23 bases lying between them. Germline CDR1 reads SGDLS; CDR2 reads YYNGEE. This CDR3 has 16 amino acids. The chain's CDR3 is CASSRGTTLQESEQFF. The CDR3 region has the DNA TGTGCCAGCAGCCGGGGAACCACCTTGCAGGAGAGTGAGCAGTTCTTC.

The chain uses TRBV24-1 and TRBJ2-1, with 8 bases lining up with TRBD2. Germline assignment: CDR1 KGHDR and CDR2 SFDVKD. V trimming: 7 bases; J trimming: 7 bases; junction bases outside the gene matches: 11. This CDR3 contains 15 residues. CDR3 in DNA: TGTGCCACCAGATCCGGGGGGGCCCTGTCGAATGAGCAGTTCTTC. Its protein product is CATRSGGALSNEQFF.

CDR3 sequence reads: CASSFTGVDQPQHF. The CDR3 DNA follows: TGTGCCAGCAGCTTTACAGGGGTGGATCAGCCCCAGCATTTT. The chain has TRBV5-6 and TRBJ1-5, with TRBD1 matching over 7 bases. The germline gives CDR1 SGHDT, CDR2 YYEEEE. The length of the CDR3 is 14 residues. Trimming cost V 2 bases and J 5 bases; bases outside gene matches: 4.

The CDR3 region has the DNA TGTGCCAGCAGTGAATATTTAGTAACCTCAGGCAGGGTACCTGAAGCTTTCTTT. Its translation: CASSEYLVTSGRVPEAFF. The chain links TRBV25-1 to TRBJ1-1, with a possible D match to TRBD1 (5 bases). In germline, CDR1 is MGHDK, CDR2 SYGVNS. V was trimmed by 0 bases and J by 6 bases, leaving 23 bases between them. This CDR3 has 18 residues.

This rearrangement joins TRBV18 to TRBJ1-6; 11 nucleotides align to TRBD1. The J segment lost 12 bases and the V segment lost 3 bases, leaving 7 bases of the junction unmatched. The V gene's germline CDR1 is KGHSH and CDR2 LQKENI. The CDR3 loop spans 15 amino acids. The CDR3 spells CASSPRGTGGEPLHF. CDR3 DNA: TGTGCCAGCTCACCGAGAGGGACAGGGGGAGAACCCCTCCACTTT.

The rearrangement uses TRBV7-9 and TRBJ1-1; D not certain. Trimming removed 2 bases at V and 7 bases at J, with 5 bases between. The CDR3 has 11 amino acids. Germline CDR1 reads SEHNR; CDR2 reads FQNEAQ (reference sequence). Here the CDR3 reads CASSLNYEAFF. The DNA for the CDR3 is TGTGCCAGCAGCTTAAACTATGAAGCTTTCTTT.

The chain employs TRBV19 and TRBJ2-1; D is unclear. The CDR3 is 15 residues long. Germline V gives CDR1 LNHDA, CDR2 SQIVND (reference sequence). V lost 6 bases and J lost 0, with 12 bases in between. The CDR3 protein is CASSTSVSSYNEQFF. For the CDR3, the DNA is TGTGCCAGTAGCACCTCCGTGAGCTCCTACAATGAGCAGTTCTTC.

This sequence joins TRBV6-1 and TRBJ2-1; 7 positions match TRBD2. Looked up from germline, CDR1 is MNHNS and CDR2 is SASEGT. The CDR3 has 11 amino acids. J lost 14 bases, V lost 1 base, and 2 bases had no gene match. CDR3 nucleotide sequence: TGTGCCAGCAGTGAAGGACTAGCCGAGTTCTTC. It specifies CASSEGLAEFF.

This chain links TRBV25-1 with TRBJ2-5; a possible D gene is TRBD2 (5 bases). The CDR3 sequence is 13 residues long. The germline V and J ends were trimmed by 8 bases and 2 bases, with 12 bases remaining between them. Looked up from germline, CDR1 is MGHDK and CDR2 is SYGVNS. Here the CDR3 DNA reads TGTGCCAGCCGCCGGGGTAATCAAGAGACCCAGTACTTC. Protein sequence: CASRRGNQETQYF. Combining the CDR3 with reference TRBV25-1 and TRBJ2-5 gives the whole variable domain EADIYQTPRYLVIGTGKKITLECSQTMGHDKMYWYQQDPGMELHLIHYSYGVNSTEKGDLSSESTVSRIRTEHFPLTLESARPSHTSQYLCASRRGNQETQYFGPGTRLLVL.

This chain links TRBV5-4 with TRBJ2-1; 14 bases align to TRBD2. V shed 4 bases, J shed 10 bases, and the junction held 10 bases outside the gene matches. CDR3 length equals 16 residues. Germline assignment: CDR1 SGHNT and CDR2 YYREEE (reference sequence). The CDR3: CASSRGLAGGLGEQFF. The DNA for the CDR3 is TGTGCCAGCAGCCGAGGACTAGCGGGGGGCTTAGGGGAGCAGTTCTTC.

This chain connects TRBV6-6 to TRBJ1-1; the D gene is possibly TRBD1 (5 bases). CDR3 length: 14 amino acids. V was clipped by 4 bases and J by 3 bases, with 12 bases between them. Germline CDR1 is MNHNY and CDR2 is SVGAGI (reference sequence). CDR3 nucleotide sequence: TGTGCCAGCAGTTCCCAGGGCGGGGACACTGAAGCTTTCTTT. Translating gives CASSSQGGDTEAFF.

V usage is TRBV27 and J usage is TRBJ1-1; TRBD1 matches 11 bases. CDR3 length: 16 amino acids. CDR1 is MNHEY, CDR2 SMNVEV, per germline (reference sequence). J gave up 7 bases and V 5 bases, and 12 bases lay outside the gene matches. The CDR3 is CASSPLRGQGEGEAFF. The CDR3 DNA sequence: TGTGCCAGCAGTCCCCTCCGGGGACAGGGGGAAGGTGAAGCTTTCTTT.

The V and J genes are TRBV19 and TRBJ1-3, with TRBD1 as a possible D gene (5 bases). This CDR3 is 14 amino acids long. V shed 7 bases and J shed 3 bases, with 13 bases lying between them. In germline, CDR1 is LNHDA, CDR2 SQIVND (reference sequence). The CDR3 spells CASMEGRGGNTIYF. Here the CDR3 DNA reads TGTGCCAGTATGGAGGGACGAGGTGGAAACACCATATATTTT.

The rearrangement uses TRBV15 and TRBJ2-5; D unresolved. Germline V gives CDR1 LNHNV, CDR2 YYDKDF (reference sequence). The length of the CDR3 is 13 residues. V lost 5 bases and J 4 bases, leaving 11 bases between the germline ends. The CDR3 nucleotides read TGTGCCACCAGCGCCTTTACGGGAGAGACCCAGTACTTC. Its protein product is CATSAFTGETQYF.